This T cell receptor beta chain is drawn from a study of radiation and T cells in renal cell carcinoma. Germline V gives CDR1 SGHTA, CDR2 FQGTGA. The CDR3 is 16 amino acids. Losses at the gene ends were 6 bases for V and 1 base for J; bases not matched to a gene: 8. The time point denotes: blood 2 weeks post-SBRT. As for treatment: 15 Gy SBRT to primary tumor, nephrectomy 4 weeks later. Profiled with immunoSEQ multiplex PCR; TCRdb holds only in-frame clones, not every one. The table has roughly 130,000 clones, roughly four fifths seen once; the top ten hold about 1.9%. The source is a woman aged 55 to 70 with renal cell carcinoma. The chain couples TRBV7-3 to TRBJ2-2; 7 bases map to TRBD1. The input for sequencing was blood, taken from a patient whose treatment included radiotherapy and nephrectomy. CDR3 sequence reads: CASREGRQGNTGELFF. Here the CDR3 DNA reads TGTGCCAGCAGAGAGGGGCGACAGGGGAACACCGGGGAGCTGTTTTTT.